What follows are 22 T cell receptor beta chains derived from one specimen sequenced in a study of cytomegalovirus exposure and HLA in healthy donors. Assay used: immunoSEQ multiplex PCR; TCRdb lists only in-frame clones, some missing. The top ten hold 30% of the sample, which has around 150,000 clones, approximately 82% seen once. The sequencing input was PBMCs. These receptors came from a man aged 30-40 years in good health and CMV-seropositive.

The chain recombines TRBV2 with TRBJ2-7; the D gene is possibly TRBD1 (6 bases). The CDR3 length is 13 residues. Germline lookup yields CDR1 SNHLY and CDR2 FYNNEI. Trimming left V 7 bases short and J 2 bases short, with 12 bases between. The CDR3 region has the DNA TGTGCCAGCAACAAACAGGGCCCCTACGAGCAGTACTTC. As protein: CASNKQGPYEQYF. Full variable domain (outside the CDR3, taken from reference TRBV2 and TRBJ2-7): EPEVTQTPSHQVTQMGQEVILRCVPISNHLYFYWYRQILGQKVEFLVSFYNNEISEKSEIFDDQFSVERPDGSNFTLKIRSTKLEDSAMYFCASNKQGPYEQYFGPGTRLTVT.

The chain links TRBV10-3 to TRBJ2-1; unclear D gene. This CDR3 spans 14 amino acids. Between the trimmed V and J ends, which lost 5 bases and 0 bases, there was a span of 8 bases. In germline, CDR1 is ENHRY, CDR2 SYGVKD. In nucleotides, the CDR3 is TGTGCCATCAGTTCCGGGTTCTCCTACAATGAGCAGTTCTTC. It is translated as CAISSGFSYNEQFF.

This sequence joins TRBV29-1 and TRBJ1-1; D gene ambiguous. V was pared by 4 bases and J by 0 bases, with 12 bases between. Germline-derived CDR1 and CDR2 are SQVTM and ANQGSEA. The CDR3 length is 14 residues. As DNA, the CDR3 is TGCAGCGTTGCTGAGCCTTTTATGAACACTGAAGCTTTCTTT. Translation: CSVAEPFMNTEAFF.

CDR3 nucleotide sequence: TGTGCCAGTGCCCCTTGGGCCTCCTACAATGAGCAGTTCTTC. Encoded protein: CASAPWASYNEQFF. This chain links TRBV5-4 with TRBJ2-1; D is undetermined. The CDR3 has 14 amino acids. Germline CDR1 reads SGHNT; CDR2 reads YYREEE (reference sequence). Trimming took 8 bases from V and 0 from J, leaving 12 bases between them.

This clone showed up just a few times. The genes are TRBV18 and TRBJ2-7, with D unresolved. The germline V gene has CDR1 KGHSH and CDR2 LQKENI. Trimming shortened V by 5 bases and J by 1 base, and 3 bases separated the two germline ends. The CDR3 spans 11 residues. CDR3 region: CASSSSYEQYF. The DNA of the CDR3 is TGTGCCAGCTCATCTTCCTACGAGCAGTACTTC.

V usage is TRBV5-1 and J usage is TRBJ2-3; D perhaps matches TRBD1 (5 bases). Germline assignment: CDR1 SGHRS and CDR2 YFSETQ. This CDR3 is built from 14 residues. V lost 5 bases and J lost 3, with 13 bases in between. CDR3 sequence reads: CASSAGSLTDTQYF. The CDR3 DNA follows: TGCGCCAGCAGTGCAGGGTCATTAACAGATACGCAGTATTTT.

For this clone: Given a much more abundant clone one base away, this may be a read error. The same CDR3 arises from other DNA sequences in this sample as well. The chain recombines TRBV7-9 with TRBJ1-2; D not certain. Trimming took 1 base from V and 2 from J, leaving 8 bases between them. Germline V CDR1 and CDR2: SEHNR, FQNEAQ (reference sequence). This CDR3 contains 14 residues. The CDR3 spells CASSLGARNYGYTF. The CDR3 bases are TGTGCCAGCAGCTTAGGAGCTAGGAACTATGGCTACACCTTC.

This chain uses TRBV6-5 with TRBJ2-7; D is uncertain. Germline V gene lookup returns CDR1 MNHEY and CDR2 SVGAGI. The CDR3 contains 11 residues. Trimming stripped 3 bases from V and 7 bases from J, with 7 bases between. The CDR3 region is CASSYGEEQYF. The CDR3 DNA sequence: TGTGCCAGCAGTTATGGAGAAGAGCAGTACTTC.

The table lists this clone with a count of one. J is TRBJ2-3 and V is TRBV18; perhaps TRBD2 as D (5 bases). V was cut by 0 bases and J by 4 bases, with 11 bases left in between. The CDR3 runs 15 residues. Germline assignment: CDR1 KGHSH and CDR2 LQKENI. CDR3 amino acids: CASSPPSSGADTQYF. The CDR3, as DNA: TGTGCCAGCTCACCACCGAGCAGCGGCGCAGATACGCAGTATTTT.

CDR3 sequence: CASSATGTGGYEQYF. CDR3 nucleotide sequence: TGTGCCAGCAGTGCTACCGGGACAGGGGGCTACGAGCAGTACTTC. The J gene is TRBJ2-7, the V gene TRBV9; 11 bases are shared with TRBD1. Trimming took 5 bases from V and 3 from J; bases not matched to a gene: 7. CDR3 length: 15 amino acids. From germline, CDR1 is SGDLS and CDR2 YYNGEE.

The CDR3 reads CASSRHIGGPTYEQYF. CDR3 nucleotide sequence: TGTGCCAGCAGCCGTCACATCGGCGGGCCCACCTACGAGCAGTACTTC. The chain has TRBV5-4 and TRBJ2-7; maybe TRBD2 (5 bases). The V gene lost 4 bases and the J gene lost 2 bases, with 19 bases spanning the gap. Per the germline V gene, CDR1 is SGHNT and CDR2 is YYREEE (reference sequence). The CDR3 is 16 residues long.

This chain connects TRBV7-9 to TRBJ2-2; 7 nucleotides match TRBD2. Trimming cost V 2 bases and J 0 bases; bases outside gene matches: 0. The CDR3 runs to 15 residues. The germline CDR1 and CDR2 sequences are SEHNR and FQNEAQ (reference sequence). The CDR3 bases are TGTGCCAGCAGCTTACGGGGGGCGAACACCGGGGAGCTGTTTTTT. Amino acid sequence: CASSLRGANTGELFF.

This chain uses TRBV30 with TRBJ2-1, with TRBD1 matching over 9 bases. Germline V lookup: CDR1 GTSNPN, CDR2 SVGIG (reference sequence). J gave up 9 bases and V 1 base, and 13 bases lay outside the gene matches. The CDR3 runs to 16 residues. The CDR3 is CAWSGTGTGRRSEQFF. Written as DNA, the CDR3 is TGTGCCTGGAGTGGAACCGGGACAGGGCGGCGGAGTGAGCAGTTCTTC.

The chain couples TRBV10-3 to TRBJ2-1; 11 nucleotides line up with TRBD2. The germline CDR1 and CDR2 sequences are ENHRY and SYGVKD. With 4 bases clipped from V and 9 bases from J, the junction kept 8 bases outside the gene matches. This CDR3 is 15 amino acids long. The CDR3 protein is CAISAASGRLGEQFF. The DNA for the CDR3 is TGTGCCATCAGTGCGGCTAGCGGGAGGCTCGGTGAGCAGTTCTTC.

The rearrangement joins TRBV18 to TRBJ1-2; maybe TRBD1 (6 bases). The CDR3 length is 15 residues. V lost 0 bases, J lost 4 bases, and 12 bases lay in between. Per the germline V gene, CDR1 is KGHSH and CDR2 is LQKENI. The CDR3 loop is CASSPPGQMSYGYTF. The CDR3 region has the DNA TGTGCCAGCTCACCACCGGGACAAATGTCCTATGGCTACACCTTC. Together with reference TRBV18 and TRBJ1-2, the CDR3 gives the full variable domain: NAGVMQNPRHLVRRRGQEARLRCSPMKGHSHVYWYRQLPEEGLKFMVYLQKENIIDESGMPKERFSAEFPKEGPSILRIQQVVRGDSAAYFCASSPPGQMSYGYTFGSGTRLTVV.

The genes are TRBV29-1 and TRBJ2-7, with D perhaps matching TRBD1 or TRBD2 (5 bases each). Germline-derived CDR1 and CDR2 are SQVTM and ANQGSEA. Trimming pared 4 bases from V and 6 bases from J, leaving 19 bases between. CDR3 size: 14 residues. This CDR3 reads CSVGEGSGKVEQYF. CDR3 sequence (DNA): TGCAGCGTTGGAGAGGGGTCAGGGAAGGTCGAGCAGTACTTC.

The chain has TRBV5-4 and TRBJ2-1, with TRBD2 matching over 10 bases. Germline V gene lookup returns CDR1 SGHNT and CDR2 YYREEE (reference sequence). The length of the CDR3 is 16 residues. Trimming removed 4 bases from V and 4 bases from J; junction bases left unmatched: 8. In nucleotides, the CDR3 is TGTGCCAGCAGCACGGGGGGGACTAGCGTATACAATGAGCAGTTCTTC. As protein: CASSTGGTSVYNEQFF. Combining the CDR3 with reference TRBV5-4 and TRBJ2-1 gives the whole variable domain ETGVTQSPTHLIKTRGQQVTLRCSSQSGHNTVSWYQQALGQGPQFIFQYYREEENGRGNFPPRFSGLQFPNYSSELNVNALELDDSALYLCASSTGGTSVYNEQFFGPGTRLTVL.

The chain combines TRBV6-1 with TRBJ1-6; TRBD1 matches 9 bases. This CDR3 has 14 residues. Germline V gene data show CDR1 as MNHNS and CDR2 as SASEGT. V dropped 9 bases and J dropped 7; count of bases not matched to a gene: 7. The CDR3 DNA follows: TGTGCCAGTCCGGGACAGGGCGAAAATTCACCCCTCCACTTT. Its translation: CASPGQGENSPLHF.

The count of this clone is one. This sequence joins TRBV7-2 and TRBJ1-3; 9 nucleotides align to TRBD1. Germline-derived CDR1 and CDR2 are SGHTA and FQGNSA. V dropped 1 base and J dropped 8; count of bases not matched to a gene: 9. The CDR3 extends over 16 amino acids. This chain's CDR3 is CASSLDPSGQGHTIYF. The CDR3 nucleotides are TGTGCCAGCAGCTTAGACCCCTCCGGACAGGGGCACACCATATATTTT.

The rearrangement uses TRBV2 and TRBJ1-1, with D tentatively TRBD1 (6 bases). Germline V CDR1 and CDR2: SNHLY, FYNNEI. Trimming removed 6 bases from V and 5 bases from J, with 16 bases in between. The CDR3 has 14 amino acids. CDR3 in amino acids: CASRKTGEGTEAFF. The CDR3 region has the DNA TGTGCCAGCAGAAAGACAGGAGAGGGTACTGAAGCTTTCTTT. Together with reference TRBV2 and TRBJ1-1, the CDR3 gives the full variable domain: EPEVTQTPSHQVTQMGQEVILRCVPISNHLYFYWYRQILGQKVEFLVSFYNNEISEKSEIFDDQFSVERPDGSNFTLKIRSTKLEDSAMYFCASRKTGEGTEAFFGQGTRLTVV.

The V call is TRBV7-2, the J call TRBJ2-7; no definite D call. V lost 3 bases and J lost 3, with 9 bases in between. The germline gives CDR1 SGHTA, CDR2 FQGNSA. This CDR3 region has 13 residues. CDR3 nucleotides: TGTGCCAGCAGCTTCGGCAGGATCTACGAGCAGTACTTC. It translates to CASSFGRIYEQYF.

The chain joins TRBV6-1 to TRBJ1-4; no definite D call. There are 10 residues in the CDR3. The germline V gene has CDR1 MNHNS and CDR2 SASEGT. CDR3 sequence (DNA): TGTGCTACAAGAGGGGAAAAACTGTTTTTT. Protein sequence: CATRGEKLFF.